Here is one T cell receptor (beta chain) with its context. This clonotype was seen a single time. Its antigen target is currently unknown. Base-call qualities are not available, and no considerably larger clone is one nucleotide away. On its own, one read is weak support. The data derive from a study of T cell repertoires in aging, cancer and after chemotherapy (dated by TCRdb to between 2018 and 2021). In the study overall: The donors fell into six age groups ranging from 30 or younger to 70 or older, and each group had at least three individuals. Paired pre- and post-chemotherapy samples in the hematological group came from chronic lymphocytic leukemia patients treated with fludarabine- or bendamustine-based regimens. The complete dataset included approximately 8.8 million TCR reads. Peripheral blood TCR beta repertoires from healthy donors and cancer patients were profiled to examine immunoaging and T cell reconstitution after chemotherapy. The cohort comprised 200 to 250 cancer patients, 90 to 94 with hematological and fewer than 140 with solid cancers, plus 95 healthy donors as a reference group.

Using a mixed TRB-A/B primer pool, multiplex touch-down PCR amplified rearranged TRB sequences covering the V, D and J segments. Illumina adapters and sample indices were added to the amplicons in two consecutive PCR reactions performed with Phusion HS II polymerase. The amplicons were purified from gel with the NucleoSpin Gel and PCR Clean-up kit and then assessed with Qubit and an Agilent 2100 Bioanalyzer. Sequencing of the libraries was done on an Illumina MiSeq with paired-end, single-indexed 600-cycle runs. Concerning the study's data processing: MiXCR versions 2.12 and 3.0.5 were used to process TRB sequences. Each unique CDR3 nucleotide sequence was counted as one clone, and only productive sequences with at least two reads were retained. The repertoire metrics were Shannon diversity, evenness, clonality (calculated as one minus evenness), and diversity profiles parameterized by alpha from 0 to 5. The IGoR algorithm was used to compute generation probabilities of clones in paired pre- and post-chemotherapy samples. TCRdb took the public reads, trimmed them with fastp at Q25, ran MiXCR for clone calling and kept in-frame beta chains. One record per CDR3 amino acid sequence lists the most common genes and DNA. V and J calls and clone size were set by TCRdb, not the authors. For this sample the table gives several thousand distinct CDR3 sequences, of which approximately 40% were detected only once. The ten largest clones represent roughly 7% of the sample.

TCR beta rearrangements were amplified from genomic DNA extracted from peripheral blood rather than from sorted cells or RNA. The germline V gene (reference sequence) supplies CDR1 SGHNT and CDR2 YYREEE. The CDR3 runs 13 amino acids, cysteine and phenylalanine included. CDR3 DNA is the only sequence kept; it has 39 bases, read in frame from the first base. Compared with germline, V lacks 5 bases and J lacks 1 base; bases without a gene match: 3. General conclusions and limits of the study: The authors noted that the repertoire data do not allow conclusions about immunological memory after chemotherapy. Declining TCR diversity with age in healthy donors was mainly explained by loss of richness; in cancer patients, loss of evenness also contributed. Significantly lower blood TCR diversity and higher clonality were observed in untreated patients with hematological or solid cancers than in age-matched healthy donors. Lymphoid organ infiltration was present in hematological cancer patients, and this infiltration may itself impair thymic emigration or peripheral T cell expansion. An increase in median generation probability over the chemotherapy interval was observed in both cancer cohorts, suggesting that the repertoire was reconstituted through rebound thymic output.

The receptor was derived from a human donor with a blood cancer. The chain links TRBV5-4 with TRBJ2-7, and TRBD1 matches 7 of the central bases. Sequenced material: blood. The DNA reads TGTGCCAGCAGGCAGACAGGGTCCTACGAGCAGTACTTC. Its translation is CASRQTGSYEQYF.